This T cell receptor beta chain comes out of a study of T cell changes during pregnancy in multiple sclerosis. Germline trimming cut 1 base from V and 6 bases from J; bases unmatched to any gene: 7. Germline CDR1 and CDR2: SGHTA and FQGTGA. This CDR3 is built from 16 residues. Profiling relied on immunoSEQ multiplex PCR, and the TCRdb table lists in-frame clones only, not all of them. The repertoire includes roughly 40,000 clones, about 94% of them detected once, and 0.35% sits in the top ten. The sequenced sample was CD4+ T cells from peripheral blood mononuclear cells, obtained after pregnancy. This TCR was sampled from a female donor with multiple sclerosis, enrolled in a pregnancy study. The gene calls are TRBV7-3 and TRBJ2-1, with 9 positions matching TRBD1. In DNA, the CDR3 is TGTGCCAGCAGCTTAAGTTCGGGGACAGGGCTCAATGAGCAGTTCTTC. This encodes CASSLSSGTGLNEQFF.